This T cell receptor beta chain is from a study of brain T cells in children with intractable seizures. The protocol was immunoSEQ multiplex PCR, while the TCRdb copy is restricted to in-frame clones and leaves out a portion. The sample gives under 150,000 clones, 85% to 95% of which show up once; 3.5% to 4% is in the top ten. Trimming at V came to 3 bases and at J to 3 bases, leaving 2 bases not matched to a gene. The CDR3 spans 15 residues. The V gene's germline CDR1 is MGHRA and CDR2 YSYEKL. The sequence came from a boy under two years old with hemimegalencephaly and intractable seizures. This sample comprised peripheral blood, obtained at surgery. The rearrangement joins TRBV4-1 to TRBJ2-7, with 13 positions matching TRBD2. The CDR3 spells CASSQGLAGSYEQYF. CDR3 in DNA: TGCGCCAGCAGCCAGGGACTAGCGGGGAGCTACGAGCAGTACTTC.